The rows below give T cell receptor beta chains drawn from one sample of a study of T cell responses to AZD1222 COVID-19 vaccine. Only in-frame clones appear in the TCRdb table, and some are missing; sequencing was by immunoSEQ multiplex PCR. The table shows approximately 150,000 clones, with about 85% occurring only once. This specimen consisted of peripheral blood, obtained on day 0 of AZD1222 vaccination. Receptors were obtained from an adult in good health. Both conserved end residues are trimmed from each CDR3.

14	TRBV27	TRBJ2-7	ASRGARGGRYYEQY
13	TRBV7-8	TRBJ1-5	ASSLQQVEVQPQH
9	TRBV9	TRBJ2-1	ASSPHDEQF
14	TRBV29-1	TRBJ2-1	SVGGPRHFSYNEQF
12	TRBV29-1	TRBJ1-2	SVEGGARGYGYT
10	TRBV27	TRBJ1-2	ASSLGGQGYT
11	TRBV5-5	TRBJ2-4	ASSLDPPRIQY
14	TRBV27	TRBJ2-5	ASSLRAGVYQETQY
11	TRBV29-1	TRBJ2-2	SVIVGSTGELF
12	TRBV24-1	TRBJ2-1	ATSDSFSRNEQF
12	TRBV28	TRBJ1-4	ASSPFTTNEKLF
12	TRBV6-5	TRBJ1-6	ASSYGTGGSPLH
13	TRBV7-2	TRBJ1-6	ASSLAGTGGSPLH
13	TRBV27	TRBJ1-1	ASSLSGGFNTEAF
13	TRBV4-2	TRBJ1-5	ASSQADRVNQPQH
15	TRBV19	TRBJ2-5	ASSTGGRAGGEETQY
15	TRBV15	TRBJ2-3	ATSSALTAAATDTQY
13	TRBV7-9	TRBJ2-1	ASSLGTSDYNEQF
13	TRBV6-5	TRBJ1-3	ASSYSGTDRHTIY
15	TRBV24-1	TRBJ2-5	ATSTGPRPDPEETQY
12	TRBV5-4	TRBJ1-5	ASSLDGSNQPQH
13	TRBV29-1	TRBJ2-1	SVVYVGGRYNEQF
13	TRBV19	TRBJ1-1	ASRIHGLPNTEAF
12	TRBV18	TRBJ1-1	ASSPPGANTEAF
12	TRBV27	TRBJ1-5	ASSFRQGHQPQH
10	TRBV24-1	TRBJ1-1	ATSEGGTEAF
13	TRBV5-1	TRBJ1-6	ASSPPSRGNSPLH
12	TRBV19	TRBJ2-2	ASEQGGYTGELF
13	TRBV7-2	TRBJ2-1	ASSYDRGPYNEQF
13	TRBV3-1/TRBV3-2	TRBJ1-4	ASSQGRGRNEKLF
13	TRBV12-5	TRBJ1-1	ASLGAGGMNTEAF
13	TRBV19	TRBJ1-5	ASSIGHMSNQPQH
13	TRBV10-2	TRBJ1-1	ASFGGGTMNTEAF
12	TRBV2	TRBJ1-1	ASSGRVWDTEAF
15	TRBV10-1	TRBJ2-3	ASSEFGGHPSTDTQY
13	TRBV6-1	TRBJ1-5	ASSELWGNNQPQH
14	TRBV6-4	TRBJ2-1	ASSDFGTSGRGKQF
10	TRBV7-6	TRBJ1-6	ASRGGESPLH
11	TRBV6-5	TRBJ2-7	ASLGQTSYEQY
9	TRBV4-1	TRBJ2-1	ASSQNNEQF
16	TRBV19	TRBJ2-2	ASLNGLAGGPSTGELF
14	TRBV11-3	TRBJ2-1	ASSRTGGRAYNEQF
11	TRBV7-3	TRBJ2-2	ASSLRLAGELF
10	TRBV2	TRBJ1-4	ASNRAGEKLF
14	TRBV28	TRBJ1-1	ASSRQGYPSNTEAF
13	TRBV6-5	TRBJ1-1	ATSRGGRGYTEAF
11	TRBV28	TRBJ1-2	ASSPEGAYGYT
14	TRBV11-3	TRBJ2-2	ASSPGTGPGTGELF
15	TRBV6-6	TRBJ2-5	ASSPAGPGGHGKTQY
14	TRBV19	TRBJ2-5	ASSTGRDSLTGTQY
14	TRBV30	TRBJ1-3	AWSTGGAVFGNTIY
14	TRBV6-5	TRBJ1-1	ASSYPGQGLNTEAF
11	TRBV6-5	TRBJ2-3	ASSRGLADTQY
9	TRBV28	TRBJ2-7	ASGRAHEQY
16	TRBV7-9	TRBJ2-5	ASSPPWGGGVGQETQY